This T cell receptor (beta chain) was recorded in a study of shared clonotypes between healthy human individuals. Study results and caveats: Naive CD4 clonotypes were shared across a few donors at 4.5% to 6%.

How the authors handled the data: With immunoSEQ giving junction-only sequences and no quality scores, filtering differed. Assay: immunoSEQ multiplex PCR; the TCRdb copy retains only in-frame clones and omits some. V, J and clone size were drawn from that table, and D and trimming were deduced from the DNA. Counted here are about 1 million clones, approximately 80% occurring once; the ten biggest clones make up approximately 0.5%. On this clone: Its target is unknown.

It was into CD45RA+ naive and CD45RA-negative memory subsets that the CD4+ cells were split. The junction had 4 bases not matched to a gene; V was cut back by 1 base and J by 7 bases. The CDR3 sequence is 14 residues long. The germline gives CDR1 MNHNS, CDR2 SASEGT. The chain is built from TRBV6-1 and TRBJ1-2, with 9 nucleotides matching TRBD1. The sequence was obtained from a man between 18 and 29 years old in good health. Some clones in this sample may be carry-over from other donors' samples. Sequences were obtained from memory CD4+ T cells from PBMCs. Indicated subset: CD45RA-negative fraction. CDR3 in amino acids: CASSEVTGGSGYTF. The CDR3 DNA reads TGTGCCAGCAGTGAAGTAACAGGGGGCAGTGGCTACACCTTC.